These 6 T cell receptor beta chains were all obtained from the same sample, sequenced in a study of blood T cell repertoires in COVID-19. Sequencing was performed with immunoSEQ multiplex PCR; in TCRdb, only in-frame clones are kept and a portion is missing. The sample contains about 250,000 clones, around 86% of which appear only once. Sequencing was done on a sample of peripheral blood. The receptors stem from an older woman who had recovered from COVID-19.

The chain is built from TRBV5-5 and TRBJ2-7; D remains unclear. This CDR3 region has 12 residues. Germline values: CDR1 SGHKS, CDR2 YYEKEE (reference sequence). Trimming left V 0 bases short and J 3 bases short, with 4 bases between. CDR3 bases: TGTGCCAGCAGCTTGGATTACTACGAGCAGTACTTC. It encodes CASSLDYYEQYF.

The chain links TRBV5-1 to TRBJ1-5, with D perhaps matching TRBD1 (5 bases). In germline, CDR1 is SGHRS, CDR2 YFSETQ. Trimming shortened V by 5 bases and J by 6 bases, and 18 bases separated the two germline ends. This CDR3 comprises 15 residues. Here the CDR3 DNA reads TGCGCCAGCAGGCTCGATGGAGGGGCAGGTCAGCCCCAGCATTTT. Translated, it gives CASRLDGGAGQPQHF.

V gene TRBV5-1 combines with J gene TRBJ2-5, with D perhaps TRBD1 (5 bases). V was trimmed by 0 bases and J by 2 bases, leaving 11 bases between them. This CDR3 has 15 amino acids. CDR1 and CDR2 from the germline V gene are SGHRS and YFSETQ. For the CDR3, the DNA is TGCGCCAGCAGCTTGGCTAGGGGTGGGCAAGAGACCCAGTACTTC. Encoded protein: CASSLARGGQETQYF.

V usage is TRBV5-1 and J usage is TRBJ1-6; 8 nucleotides align to TRBD1. This CDR3 region has 17 residues. Per the germline V gene, CDR1 is SGHRS and CDR2 is YFSETQ. The J segment lost 7 bases and the V segment lost 3 bases, leaving 12 bases of the junction unmatched. In nucleotides, the CDR3 is TGCGCCAGCAGCTATGAGCCACAGGGGGTCGGCAATTCACCCCTCCACTTT. This translates into CASSYEPQGVGNSPLHF.

The rearrangement joins TRBV18 to TRBJ1-5; the match to TRBD1 covers 7 bases. The CDR3 loop spans 15 amino acids. CDR1 is KGHSH, CDR2 LQKENI, per germline. J lost 6 bases, V lost 6 bases, and 11 bases had no gene match. The CDR3 DNA follows: TGTGCCAGCTCCGAAGAAGGGGGCTGGGGTCAGCCCCAGCATTTT. Residues: CASSEEGGWGQPQHF.

V usage is TRBV4-1 and J usage is TRBJ2-1; 8 nucleotides match TRBD1. CDR3 length: 13 amino acids. The germline CDR1 and CDR2 sequences are MGHRA and YSYEKL. V lost 0 bases and J lost 14; bases outside the gene matches: 6. CDR3 in DNA: TGCGCCAGCAGCCAAGAAACAGACAGGGGAAAGTTCTTC. It yields the protein CASSQETDRGKFF.